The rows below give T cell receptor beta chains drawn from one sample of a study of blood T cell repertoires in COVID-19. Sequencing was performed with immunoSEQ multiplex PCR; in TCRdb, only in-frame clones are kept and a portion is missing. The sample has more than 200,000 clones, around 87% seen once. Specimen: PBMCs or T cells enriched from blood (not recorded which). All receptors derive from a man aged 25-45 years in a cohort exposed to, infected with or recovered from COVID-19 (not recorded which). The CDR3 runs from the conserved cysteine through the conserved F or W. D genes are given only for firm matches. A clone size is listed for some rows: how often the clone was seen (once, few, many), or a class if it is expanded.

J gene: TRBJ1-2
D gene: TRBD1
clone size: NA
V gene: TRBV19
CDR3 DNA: TGTGCCAGTAGCTCGATACAGGGACAGGGGACATATGGCTACACCTTC
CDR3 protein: CASSSIQGQGTYGYTF

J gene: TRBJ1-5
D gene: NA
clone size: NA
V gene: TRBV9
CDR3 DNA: TGTGCCAGCAGCGTAGGAGGAGGAGGGGATGGCAATCAGCCCCAGCATTTT
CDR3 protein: CASSVGGGGDGNQPQHF

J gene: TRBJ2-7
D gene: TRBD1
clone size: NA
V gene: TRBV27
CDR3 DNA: TGTGCCAGCAGTCCCAGGGGACAGACCTACGAGCAGTACTTC
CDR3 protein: CASSPRGQTYEQYF

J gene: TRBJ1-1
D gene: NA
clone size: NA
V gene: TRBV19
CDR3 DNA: TGTGCCAGTAGTATCACCGGGGAAGAAGCTTTCTTT
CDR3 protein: CASSITGEEAFF

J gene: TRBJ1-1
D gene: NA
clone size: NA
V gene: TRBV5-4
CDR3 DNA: TGTGCCAGCAGCACCCCGACAGGGAACACTGAAGCTTTCTTT
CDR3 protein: CASSTPTGNTEAFF

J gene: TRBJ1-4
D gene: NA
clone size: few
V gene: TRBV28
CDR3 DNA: TGTGCCAGCAGTCCCCCAGGAACTAATGAAAAACTGTTTTTT
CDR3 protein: CASSPPGTNEKLFF

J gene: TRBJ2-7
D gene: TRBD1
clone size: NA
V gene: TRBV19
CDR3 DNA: TGTGCCAGTAGTCCCAGGGACAGTGCAAGCTACGAGCAGTACTTC
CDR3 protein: CASSPRDSASYEQYF

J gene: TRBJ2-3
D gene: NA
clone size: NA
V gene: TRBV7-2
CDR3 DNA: TGTGCCAGCACCTATTCAGTCAGGGGTAGCACAGATACGCAGTATTTT
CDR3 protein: CASTYSVRGSTDTQYF

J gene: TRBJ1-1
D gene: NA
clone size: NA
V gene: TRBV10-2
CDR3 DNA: TGCGCCAGCAGAGGGCGGGGAGTTGAAGCTTTCTTT
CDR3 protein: CASRGRGVEAFF

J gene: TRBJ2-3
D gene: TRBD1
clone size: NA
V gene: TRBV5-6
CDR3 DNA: TGTGCCAGTGATCGGACAGGGGGCACAGATACGCAGTATTTT
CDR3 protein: CASDRTGGTDTQYF

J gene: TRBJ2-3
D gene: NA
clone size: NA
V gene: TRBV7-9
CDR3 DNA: TGTGCCAGCAGCTCCCTAAGACTAACACGAATGGGCACAGATACGCAGTATTTT
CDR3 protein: CASSSLRLTRMGTDTQYF

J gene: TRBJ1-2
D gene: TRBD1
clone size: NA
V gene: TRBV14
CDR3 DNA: TGTGCCAGCAGTAACAGGGGCGAGGGCTACACCTTC
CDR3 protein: CASSNRGEGYTF

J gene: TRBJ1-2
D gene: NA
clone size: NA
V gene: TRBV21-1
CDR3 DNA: TGTGCCAGCAGCAAAGACAGGACCGGAACGTCAAACTATGGCTACACCTTC
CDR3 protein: CASSKDRTGTSNYGYTF

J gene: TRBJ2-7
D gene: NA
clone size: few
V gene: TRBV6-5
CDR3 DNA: TGTGCCAGCAGACCTGCTCCCGGGGAAACCTACGAGCAGTACTTC
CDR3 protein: CASRPAPGETYEQYF

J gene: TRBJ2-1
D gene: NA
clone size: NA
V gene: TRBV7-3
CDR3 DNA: TGTGCCAGCAGCCCCGACAGGACCCAAGGCGGCAATGAGCAGTTCTTC
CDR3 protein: CASSPDRTQGGNEQFF

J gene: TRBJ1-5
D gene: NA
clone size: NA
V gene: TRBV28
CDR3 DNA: TGTGCCAGCAGAGAGGCAGGGAAGGTTCAGCCCCAGCATTTT
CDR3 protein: CASREAGKVQPQHF

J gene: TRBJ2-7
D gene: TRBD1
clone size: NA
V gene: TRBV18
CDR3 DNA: TGTGCCAGCTCACCGCTGGGACAGGGCTCCTACGAGCAGTACTTC
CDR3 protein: CASSPLGQGSYEQYF

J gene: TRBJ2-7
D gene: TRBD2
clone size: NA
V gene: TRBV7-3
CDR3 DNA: TGTGCCAGCAGCTTATTCGGACTAGCTACCTACGAGCAGTACTTC
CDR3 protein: CASSLFGLATYEQYF

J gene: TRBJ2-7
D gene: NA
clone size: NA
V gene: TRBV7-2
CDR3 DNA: TGTGCCAGCTCAACTAGTAGGGGGGGACGAAGCGAGCAGTACTTC
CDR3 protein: CASSTSRGGRSEQYF

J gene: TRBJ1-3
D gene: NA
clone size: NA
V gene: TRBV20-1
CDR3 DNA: TGCAGTGCTAGTCCCGCTGGAAACACCATATATTTT
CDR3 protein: CSASPAGNTIYF

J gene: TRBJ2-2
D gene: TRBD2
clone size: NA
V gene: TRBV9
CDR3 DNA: TGTGCCAGCAGCGTAGCTCGGGGGGGGAACACCGGGGAGCTGTTTTTT
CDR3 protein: CASSVARGGNTGELFF

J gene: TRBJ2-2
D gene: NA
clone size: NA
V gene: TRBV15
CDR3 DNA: TGTGCCACCAGCAGAGCGGCCTGGGGGCGCAACACCGGGGAGCTGTTTTTT
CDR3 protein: CATSRAAWGRNTGELFF

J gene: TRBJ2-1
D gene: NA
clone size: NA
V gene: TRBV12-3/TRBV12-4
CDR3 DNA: TGTGCCAGCAGTCCTGAAAATCCGGGTGAGCAGTTCTTC
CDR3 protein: CASSPENPGEQFF

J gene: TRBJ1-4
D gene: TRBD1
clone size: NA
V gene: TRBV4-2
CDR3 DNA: TGTGCCAGCAGCCAAGATCAGGGGGTAGCAACTAATGAAAAACTGTTTTTT
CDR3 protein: CASSQDQGVATNEKLFF

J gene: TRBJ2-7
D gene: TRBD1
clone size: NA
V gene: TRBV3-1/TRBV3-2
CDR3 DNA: TGTGCCAGCAGTCACACGGGACAGGGGACCGAGCAGTACTTC
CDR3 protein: CASSHTGQGTEQYF

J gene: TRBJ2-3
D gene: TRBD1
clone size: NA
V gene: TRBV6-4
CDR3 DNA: TGTGCCAGCAGCCGACAGGGGACTCCTATCACAGATACGCAGTATTTT
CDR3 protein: CASSRQGTPITDTQYF

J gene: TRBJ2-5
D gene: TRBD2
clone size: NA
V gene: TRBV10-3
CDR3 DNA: TGTGCCATCAGTGAGTCGATTGCGGGAGCGGGGGAGACCCAGTACTTC
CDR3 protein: CAISESIAGAGETQYF

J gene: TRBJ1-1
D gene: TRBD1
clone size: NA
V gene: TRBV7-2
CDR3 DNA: TGTGCCAGCAGAATCACCGACAGGGGGCCCCCCTCGAACACTGAAGCTTTCTTT
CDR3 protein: CASRITDRGPPSNTEAFF

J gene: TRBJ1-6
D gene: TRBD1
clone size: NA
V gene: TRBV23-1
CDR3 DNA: TGCGCCAGCAACCGAGGGGGCGGATGTTCACCCCTCCACTTT
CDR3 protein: CASNRGGGCSPLHF

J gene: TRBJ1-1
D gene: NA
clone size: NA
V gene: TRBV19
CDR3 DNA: TGTGCCAGTACCAACCCCACAGGGCTGAACACTGAAGCTTTCTTT
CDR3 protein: CASTNPTGLNTEAFF

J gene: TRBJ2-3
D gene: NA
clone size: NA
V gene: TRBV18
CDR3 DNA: TGTGCCAGCTCTCAGAGCCGGCGTTCCAGGGAACTCACAGATACGCAGTATTTT
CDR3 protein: CASSQSRRSRELTDTQYF

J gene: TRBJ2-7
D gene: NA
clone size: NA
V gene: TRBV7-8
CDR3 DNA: TGTGCCAGCAGCTCCAGCTCCTACGAGCAGTACTTC
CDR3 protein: CASSSSSYEQYF

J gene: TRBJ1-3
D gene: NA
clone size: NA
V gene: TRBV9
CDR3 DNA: TGTGCCAGCAGCGCCGGGGTCTCCCCTGGAACTGGAAACACCATATATTTT
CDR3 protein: CASSAGVSPGTGNTIYF

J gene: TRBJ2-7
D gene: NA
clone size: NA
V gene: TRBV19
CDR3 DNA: TGTGCCAGTAGTATTGAAGGGAGCTCCTACGAGCAGTACTTC
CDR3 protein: CASSIEGSSYEQYF

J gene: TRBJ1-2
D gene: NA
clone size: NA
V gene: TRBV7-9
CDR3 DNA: TGTGCCAGCAGCGACGGACAGATTGGCTACACCTTC
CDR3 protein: CASSDGQIGYTF

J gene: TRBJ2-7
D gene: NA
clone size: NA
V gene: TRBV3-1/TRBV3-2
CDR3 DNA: TGTGCCAGCAGCCCCCGGGAGAGCTACGAGCAGTACTTC
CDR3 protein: CASSPRESYEQYF

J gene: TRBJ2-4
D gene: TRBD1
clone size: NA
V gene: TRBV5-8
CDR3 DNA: TGTGCCAGCAGCATCGGGACAGGTTTAGCCAAAAACATTCAGTACTTC
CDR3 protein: CASSIGTGLAKNIQYF

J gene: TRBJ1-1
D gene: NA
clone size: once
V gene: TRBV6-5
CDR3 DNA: TGTGCCAGCAGTTACGGGCAGGGGAACACTGAAGCTTTCTTT
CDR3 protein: CASSYGQGNTEAFF

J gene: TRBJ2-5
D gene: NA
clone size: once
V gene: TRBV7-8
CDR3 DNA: TGTGCCAGCAGCTTAAGGCCGGGAGAAGAGACCCAGTACTTC
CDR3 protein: CASSLRPGEETQYF

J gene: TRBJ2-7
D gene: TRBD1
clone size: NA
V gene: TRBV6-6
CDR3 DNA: TGTGCCAGCAGTTCTCCCGGGACAGGGGGCTCCTACGAGCAGTACTTC
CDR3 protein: CASSSPGTGGSYEQYF

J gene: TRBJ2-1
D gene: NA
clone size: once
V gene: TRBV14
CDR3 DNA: TGTGCCAGCAGCCAAGAATACCAGGGCAGCTCCTACAATGAGCAGTTCTTC
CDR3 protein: CASSQEYQGSSYNEQFF

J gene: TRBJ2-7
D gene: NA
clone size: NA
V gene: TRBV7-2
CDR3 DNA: TGTGCCAGCAGCTTATCGGGGGGCCTCTACGAGCAGTACTTC
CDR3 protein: CASSLSGGLYEQYF

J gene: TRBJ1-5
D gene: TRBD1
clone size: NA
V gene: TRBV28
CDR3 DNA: TGTGCCAGCAGTCGACAGGGGAATCAGCCCCAGCATTTT
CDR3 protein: CASSRQGNQPQHF

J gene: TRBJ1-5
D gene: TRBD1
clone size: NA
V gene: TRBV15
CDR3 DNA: TGTGCCACCTCCAAAGGGGGCAGCAATCAGCCCCAGCATTTT
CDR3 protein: CATSKGGSNQPQHF

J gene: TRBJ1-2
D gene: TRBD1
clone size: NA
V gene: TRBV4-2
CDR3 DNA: TGTGCCAGCTCAAGGGACAGGGGAAACTATGGCTACACCTTC
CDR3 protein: CASSRDRGNYGYTF

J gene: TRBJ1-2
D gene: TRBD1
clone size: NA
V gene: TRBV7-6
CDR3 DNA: TGTGCCAGCAGCTCTCGCATGACAGGGAGCAGCTATGGCTACACCTTC
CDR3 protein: CASSSRMTGSSYGYTF

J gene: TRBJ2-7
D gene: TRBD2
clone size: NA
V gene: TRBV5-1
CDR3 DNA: TGCGCCAGCAAGGGTGGGAGGGCCTCATCGATAGACGAGCAGTACTTC
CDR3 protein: CASKGGRASSIDEQYF

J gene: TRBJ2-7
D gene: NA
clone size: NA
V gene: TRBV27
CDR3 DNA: TGTGCCAGCAGTTGGGCCGGGGAAGGGTACGGGCAGTACTTC
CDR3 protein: CASSWAGEGYGQYF

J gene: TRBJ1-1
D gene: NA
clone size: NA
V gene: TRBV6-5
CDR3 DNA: TGTGCCAGCAGTTACTCGCCTGTGAGCACTGAAGCTTTCTTT
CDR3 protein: CASSYSPVSTEAFF

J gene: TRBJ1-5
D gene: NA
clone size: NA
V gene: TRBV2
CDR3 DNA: TGTGCCAGCAGTGGGCGGACAGACCTAAATCAGCCCCAGCATTTT
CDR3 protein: CASSGRTDLNQPQHF

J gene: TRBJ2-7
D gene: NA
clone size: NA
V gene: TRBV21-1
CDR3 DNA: TGTGCCAGCAGCCTAGTTGAGTCGAGCCCCGACTTTACCTACGAGCAGTACTTC
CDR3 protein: CASSLVESSPDFTYEQYF

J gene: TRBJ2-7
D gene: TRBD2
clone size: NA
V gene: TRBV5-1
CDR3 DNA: TGCGCCAGCAGCTTACTCCCGCGGGGGACGGGGGAGCAGTACTTC
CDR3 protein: CASSLLPRGTGEQYF

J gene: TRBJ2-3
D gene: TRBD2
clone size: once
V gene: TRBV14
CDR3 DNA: TGTGCCCCTCTTGTTCGGGAGGGGCCAGATACGCAGTATTTT
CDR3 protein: CAPLVREGPDTQYF

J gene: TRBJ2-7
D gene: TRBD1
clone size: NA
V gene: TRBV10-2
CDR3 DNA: TGCGCCAGCAGTGAGGGGGACAGAGCCTACGAGCAGTACTTC
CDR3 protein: CASSEGDRAYEQYF

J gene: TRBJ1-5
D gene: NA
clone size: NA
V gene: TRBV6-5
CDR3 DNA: TGTGCCAGCAGGCGGACAGTCAATCAGCCCCAGCATTTT
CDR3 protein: CASRRTVNQPQHF

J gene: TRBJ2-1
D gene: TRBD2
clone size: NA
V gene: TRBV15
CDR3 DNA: TGTGCCACCAGCAGAGCCGGGACTAGGCTAGTCAATGAGCAGTTCTTC
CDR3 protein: CATSRAGTRLVNEQFF

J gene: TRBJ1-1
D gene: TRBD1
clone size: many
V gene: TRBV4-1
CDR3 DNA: TGCGCCAGCAGCCAACCCACGAGGACAGGCGAGGAAGCTTTCTTT
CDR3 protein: CASSQPTRTGEEAFF

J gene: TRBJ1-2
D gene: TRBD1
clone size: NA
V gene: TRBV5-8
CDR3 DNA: TGTGCCAGCAGAGGACAGGGAAGTAACTATGGCTACACCTTC
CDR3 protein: CASRGQGSNYGYTF